Sequencing of this T cell receptor beta chain was carried out in a study of T cell repertoires in cytomegalovirus infection. In the study overall: Evidence of both CMV infection and a matching HLA type came from public TCR beta signatures.

MiXCR, applied by TCRdb to the reads, yields one record per CDR3 protein. The sample records roughly 230,000 distinct CDR3 sequences, under 25% being singletons. V gave up 3 bases and J gave up 3 bases; unmatched junction bases: 8. CDR3 size: 17 residues. Germline-derived CDR1 and CDR2 are SGHRS and YFSETQ. The rearrangement uses TRBV5-1 and TRBJ2-2; 10 bases fit TRBD2. This clonotype was obtained from a human donor in good health (CMV status not recorded). Some clones in this sample may be carry-over from other donors' samples. The material sequenced was CD8+ T cells from PBMCs. The CDR3 here is CASSYTSGEFDTGELFF. The CDR3 region has the DNA TGCGCCAGCAGCTACACTAGCGGGGAGTTCGACACCGGGGAGCTGTTTTTT.